What follows is one TCR beta chain and its context. What it binds is unknown. Sequencing used immunoSEQ multiplex PCR; TCRdb keeps in-frame clones, though not all of them. Among a few hundred thousand clones listed, over 80% were seen once. The data were taken from a study of cytomegalovirus exposure and HLA in healthy donors. Study outcomes and limitations: Three chains tied to CMV proved CMV antigen-specific in vitro. Across donors, most TCRs were seen rarely, yet some public ones were widespread. In the roughly 120 validation repertoires, a later analysis found that first-cohort TCR clusters tended to co-occur.

There are 18 residues in the CDR3. Germline V gene sequence: CDR1 MGHRA, CDR2 YSYEKL. Trimming removed 1 base at V and 1 base at J, with 19 bases between. What was sequenced was PBMCs. The rearrangement joins TRBV4-1 to TRBJ1-2; D perhaps matches TRBD1 (5 bases). This receptor was taken from a woman in her 30s in good health and CMV-seropositive. CDR3 loop: CASSQAGKGPLFNYGYTF. In DNA form, the CDR3 reads TGCGCCAGCAGCCAAGCAGGGAAGGGACCACTCTTTAACTATGGCTACACCTTC.